One and the same sample provided the 17 T cell receptor beta chains below, sequenced in a study of shared clonotypes between healthy human individuals. The table came from immunoSEQ multiplex PCR; TCRdb's copy has only in-frame clones and leaves some out. The table has about 2.1 million clones, 80% to 95% seen once. The naive CD8 population came from CD45RO-negative cells selected for CCR7, without terminally differentiated effector memory CD45RA+ cells. The source material was naive CD8+ T cells from PBMCs. These receptors all come from a man aged 18 to 29 in good health. Some clones in this sample may be carry-over from other donors' samples.

This chain uses TRBV28 with TRBJ1-3; possible D gene TRBD1, 6 bases. Germline assignment: CDR1 MDHEN and CDR2 SYDVKM. V was pared by 6 bases and J by 3 bases, with 21 bases between. This CDR3 comprises 17 residues. The CDR3 DNA sequence: TGTGCCAGCAGCCTTCTTAGGGACAACCCGTTTGGAAACACCATATATTTT. Translated, it gives CASSLLRDNPFGNTIYF.

The chain recombines TRBV19 with TRBJ2-1; 12 nucleotides line up with TRBD1. V trimming: 6 bases; J trimming: 8 bases; junction bases outside the gene matches: 11. The CDR3 has 16 amino acids. The germline gives CDR1 LNHDA, CDR2 SQIVND (reference sequence). The CDR3: CASREWGTGGIYEQFF. In DNA form, the CDR3 reads TGTGCCAGTAGGGAATGGGGGACAGGGGGCATCTATGAGCAGTTCTTC.

This clone was picked up one time. The rearrangement links TRBV6-1 to TRBJ1-1, with a possible D match to TRBD1 (5 bases). Germline CDR1 reads MNHNS; CDR2 reads SASEGT. CDR3 size: 17 residues. V was trimmed by 2 bases and J by 1 base, leaving 17 bases between them. CDR3 sequence reads: CASSELWGNGGNTEAFF. Here the CDR3 DNA reads TGTGCCAGCAGTGAACTATGGGGGAATGGAGGGAACACTGAAGCTTTCTTT.

V usage is TRBV5-4 and J usage is TRBJ2-5; either TRBD1 or TRBD2 may supply D (5 bases each). With the DNA end fitting TRBJ2-7 better, the J assignment may be wrong. Germline CDR1 and CDR2: SGHNT and YYREEE (reference sequence). The CDR3 consists of 12 residues. The CDR3 protein is CASSWGRDEQYF. CDR3 bases: TGTGCCAGCAGCTGGGGACGGGACGAGCAGTACTTC.

This chain links TRBV18 with TRBJ2-3; 7 nucleotides agree with TRBD2. CDR1 and CDR2 (germline): KGHSH, LQKENI. CDR3 length: 16 amino acids. The V segment lost 3 bases and the J segment 4 bases; nucleotides outside the gene matches: 10. Here the CDR3 reads CASSPVGAGVSDTQYF. CDR3 in DNA: TGTGCCAGCTCACCGGTCGGTGCGGGAGTATCAGATACGCAGTATTTT.

The V gene is TRBV6-5, the J gene TRBJ2-5, with TRBD2 matching over 8 bases. This CDR3 has 16 residues. CDR1 is MNHEY, CDR2 SVGAGI, per germline. J gave up 5 bases and V 3 bases, and 11 bases lay outside the gene matches. The CDR3, as DNA: TGTGCCAGCAGTTATAAAGCGGGAGTGCCTCTTGAGACCCAGTACTTC. It translates to CASSYKAGVPLETQYF.

V and J are TRBV10-2 and TRBJ2-1; possibly TRBD2 for D (6 bases). This CDR3 region has 16 residues. CDR1 is WSHSY and CDR2 is SAAADI in the germline V gene. With 2 bases removed from V and 4 bases from J, the gap between germline ends came to 15 bases. This chain's CDR3 is CASSEVVAEPYNEQFF. CDR3 sequence (DNA): TGCGCCAGCAGTGAGGTAGTAGCGGAGCCTTACAATGAGCAGTTCTTC.

The chain combines TRBV4-3 with TRBJ2-1; 7 bases agree with TRBD2. Losses at the gene ends were 0 bases for V and 5 bases for J; bases not matched to a gene: 10. Germline V gene data show CDR1 as LGHNA and CDR2 as YSLEER. This CDR3 is 17 amino acids long. Here the CDR3 reads CASSQDVPSGENNEQFF. CDR3 nucleotide sequence: TGCGCCAGCAGCCAAGATGTTCCTAGCGGAGAGAACAATGAGCAGTTCTTC.

The rearrangement joins TRBV30 to TRBJ2-5, with TRBD2 matching over 11 bases. Germline lookup yields CDR1 GTSNPN and CDR2 SVGIG (reference sequence). The trim removed 4 bases at V and 5 bases at J, leaving 6 bases unmatched. The CDR3 contains 14 residues. The CDR3 is CAWTSLAGGETQYF. The DNA of the CDR3 is TGTGCCTGGACGAGTCTAGCGGGAGGTGAGACCCAGTACTTC. The whole variable domain, remainder taken from reference TRBV30 and TRBJ2-5, is SQTIHQWPATLVQPVGSPLSLECTVEGTSNPNLYWYRQAAGRGLQLLFYSVGIGQISSEVPQNLSASRPQDRQFILSSKKLLLSDSGFYLCAWTSLAGGETQYFGPGTRLLVL.

With regard to this clone: This same CDR3 is encoded by further DNA sequences in the sample. The chain uses TRBV9 and TRBJ1-3, with D uncertain. Germline values: CDR1 SGDLS, CDR2 YYNGEE. This CDR3 contains 15 residues. The V and J ends lost 3 bases and 0 bases respectively, with 10 bases between them. The CDR3 DNA follows: TGTGCCAGCAGCGGGGGAGCGAACTCTGGAAACACCATATATTTT. Translating it yields CASSGGANSGNTIYF.

The chain carries TRBV23-1 and TRBJ1-5; 7 positions match TRBD1. TRBV23-1 qualifies as an ORF whose function is uncertain. With V trimmed by 6 bases and J by 2 bases, 7 bases remained unmatched. The length of the CDR3 is 15 residues. CDR3 sequence: CASRNRGTRNQPQHF. Here the CDR3 DNA reads TGCGCCAGCAGAAACAGGGGTACACGCAATCAGCCCCAGCATTTT.

The J gene is TRBJ2-1, the V gene TRBV15; D is undetermined. The V and J ends lost 3 bases and 3 bases respectively, with 12 bases between them. This CDR3 region has 15 residues. Germline CDR1 LNHNV, CDR2 YYDKDF (reference sequence). In DNA, the CDR3 is TGTGCCACCAGCAGTCGGGTCATGAGCTACAATGAGCAGTTCTTC. Protein: CATSSRVMSYNEQFF.

The chain recombines TRBV5-6 with TRBJ1-1; D remains ambiguous. Germline V gene sequence: CDR1 SGHDT, CDR2 YYEEEE. V lost 2 bases and J lost 1, with 9 bases in between. There are 14 residues in the CDR3. CDR3: CASSLFRENTEAFF. The CDR3 DNA sequence: TGTGCCAGCAGCTTATTTAGGGAGAACACTGAAGCTTTCTTT.

About this clone itself: Other DNA sequences in the sample encode the same CDR3. V usage is TRBV10-2 and J usage is TRBJ2-7, with 9 bases matching TRBD1. CDR3 size: 13 residues. Looked up from germline, CDR1 is WSHSY and CDR2 is SAAADI. The junction had 3 bases not matched to a gene; V was cut back by 6 bases and J by 3 bases. For the CDR3, the DNA is TGCGCCAGCAGGGACAGGGGTTACTACGAGCAGTACTTC. It codes for CASRDRGYYEQYF.

The chain employs TRBV9 and TRBJ2-5; D not resolved. Germline V gene sequence: CDR1 SGDLS, CDR2 YYNGEE. Trimming left V 0 bases short and J 5 bases short, with 14 bases between. CDR3 length: 15 amino acids. The CDR3 spells CASSVAGSTPETQYF. The CDR3 coding sequence is TGTGCCAGCAGCGTAGCGGGCAGTACCCCGGAGACCCAGTACTTC.

The rearrangement links TRBV29-1 to TRBJ1-2; 7 nucleotides align to TRBD1. With V trimmed by 3 bases and J by 1 base, 5 bases remained unmatched. Germline V gene sequence: CDR1 SQVTM, CDR2 ANQGSEA. The CDR3 has 14 amino acids. The CDR3 region is CSVERDSHNYGYTF. The CDR3 region has the DNA TGCAGCGTTGAGCGGGACAGCCATAACTATGGCTACACCTTC.

This rearrangement joins TRBV7-2 to TRBJ1-2; D remains unclear. The CDR3 spans 15 residues. Per the germline V gene, CDR1 is SGHTA and CDR2 is FQGNSA. The V end lost 5 bases, the J end lost 2 bases, and 15 bases lay between the germline ends. This CDR3 reads CASSTAAGANYGYTF. As DNA, the CDR3 is TGTGCCAGCAGCACAGCGGCGGGAGCGAACTATGGCTACACCTTC.